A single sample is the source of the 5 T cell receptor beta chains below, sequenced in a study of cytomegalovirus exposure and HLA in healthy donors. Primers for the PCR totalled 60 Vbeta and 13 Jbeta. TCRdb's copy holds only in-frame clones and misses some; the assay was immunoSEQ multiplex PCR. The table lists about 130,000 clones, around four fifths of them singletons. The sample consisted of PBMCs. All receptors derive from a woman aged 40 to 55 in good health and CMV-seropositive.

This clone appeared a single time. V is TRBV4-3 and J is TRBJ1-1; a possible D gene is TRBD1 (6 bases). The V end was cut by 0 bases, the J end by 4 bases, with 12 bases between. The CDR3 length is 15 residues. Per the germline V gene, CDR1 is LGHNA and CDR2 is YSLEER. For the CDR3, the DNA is TGCGCCAGCAGCCAAGAGGGCAGGGGTTCCACTGAAGCTTTCTTT. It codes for CASSQEGRGSTEAFF.

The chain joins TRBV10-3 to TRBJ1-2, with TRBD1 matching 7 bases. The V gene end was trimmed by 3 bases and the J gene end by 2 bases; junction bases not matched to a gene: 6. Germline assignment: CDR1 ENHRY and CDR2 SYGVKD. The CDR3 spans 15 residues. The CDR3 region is CAISDMRGQNYGYTF. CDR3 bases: TGTGCCATCAGTGATATGAGGGGACAGAACTATGGCTACACCTTC.

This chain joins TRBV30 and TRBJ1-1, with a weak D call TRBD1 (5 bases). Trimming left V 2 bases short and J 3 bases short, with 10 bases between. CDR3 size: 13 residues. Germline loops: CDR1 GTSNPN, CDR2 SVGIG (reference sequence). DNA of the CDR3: TGTGCCTGGAGTAACGGGGGGTACACTGAAGCTTTCTTT. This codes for CAWSNGGYTEAFF.

The CDR3 is CASNAPRYQETQYF. In nucleotides, the CDR3 is TGTGCCAGCAACGCCCCGAGGTACCAAGAGACCCAGTACTTC. The J gene is TRBJ2-5, the V gene TRBV5-6; the D is unclear. The CDR3 is made up of 14 amino acids. With 6 bases removed from V and 0 bases from J, the gap between germline ends came to 12 bases. Germline V lookup: CDR1 SGHDT, CDR2 YYEEEE.

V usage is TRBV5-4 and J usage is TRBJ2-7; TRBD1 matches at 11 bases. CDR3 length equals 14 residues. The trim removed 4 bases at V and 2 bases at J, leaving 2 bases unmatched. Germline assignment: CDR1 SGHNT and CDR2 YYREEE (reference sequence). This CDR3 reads CASSLDRGPYEQYF. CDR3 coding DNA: TGTGCCAGCAGCCTGGACAGGGGGCCCTACGAGCAGTACTTC.